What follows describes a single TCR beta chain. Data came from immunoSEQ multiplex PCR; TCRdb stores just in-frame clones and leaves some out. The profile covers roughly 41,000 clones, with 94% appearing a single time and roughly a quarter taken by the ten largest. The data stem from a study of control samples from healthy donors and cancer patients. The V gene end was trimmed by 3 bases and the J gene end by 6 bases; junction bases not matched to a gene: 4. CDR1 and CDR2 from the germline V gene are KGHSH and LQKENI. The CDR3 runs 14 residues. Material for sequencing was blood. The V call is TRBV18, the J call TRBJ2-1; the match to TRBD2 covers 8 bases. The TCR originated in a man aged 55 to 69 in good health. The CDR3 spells CASSPGLGSNEQFF. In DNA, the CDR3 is TGTGCCAGCTCACCGGGACTAGGGAGCAATGAGCAGTTCTTC.